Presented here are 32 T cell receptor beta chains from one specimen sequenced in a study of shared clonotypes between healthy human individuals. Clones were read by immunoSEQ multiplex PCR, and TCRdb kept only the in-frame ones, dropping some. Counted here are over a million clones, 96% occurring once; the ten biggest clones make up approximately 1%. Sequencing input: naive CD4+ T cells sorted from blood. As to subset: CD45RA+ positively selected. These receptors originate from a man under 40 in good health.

Here the CDR3 reads CASSLMGRGPYEQYF. The CDR3 DNA sequence: TGTGCCAGCAGCTTAATGGGCAGGGGGCCCTACGAGCAGTACTTC. The chain recombines TRBV13 with TRBJ2-7; 8 nucleotides line up with TRBD1. The germline CDR1 and CDR2 sequences are PRHDT and FYEKMQ (reference sequence). The CDR3 loop spans 15 amino acids. Trimming removed 2 bases from V and 2 bases from J; junction bases left unmatched: 5.

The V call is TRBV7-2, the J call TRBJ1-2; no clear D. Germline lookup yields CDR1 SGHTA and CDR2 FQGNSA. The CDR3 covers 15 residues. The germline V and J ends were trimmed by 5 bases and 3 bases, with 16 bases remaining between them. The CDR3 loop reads CASSPVVGIDYGYTF. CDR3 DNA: TGTGCCAGCAGCCCGGTTGTGGGGATTGACTATGGCTACACCTTC.

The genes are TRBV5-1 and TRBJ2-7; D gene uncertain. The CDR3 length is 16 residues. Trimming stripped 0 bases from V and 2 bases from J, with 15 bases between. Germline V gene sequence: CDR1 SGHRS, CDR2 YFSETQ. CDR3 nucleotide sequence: TGCGCCAGCAGCTTGGACAGTGGGGTTGCGACCTACGAGCAGTACTTC. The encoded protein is CASSLDSGVATYEQYF.

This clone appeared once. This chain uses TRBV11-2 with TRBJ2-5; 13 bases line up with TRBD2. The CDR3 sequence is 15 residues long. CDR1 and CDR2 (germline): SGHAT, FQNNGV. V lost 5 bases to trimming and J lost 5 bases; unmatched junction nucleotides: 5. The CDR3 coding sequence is TGTGCCAGCAGCCAGGGACTAGCGGGAAGCGAGACCCAGTACTTC. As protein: CASSQGLAGSETQYF.

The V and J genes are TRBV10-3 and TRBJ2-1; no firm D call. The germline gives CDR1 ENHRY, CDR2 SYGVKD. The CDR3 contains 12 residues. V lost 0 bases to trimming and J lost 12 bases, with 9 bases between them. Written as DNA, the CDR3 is TGTGCCATCAGTGAGTCGGTGAGCTGGCAGTTCTTC. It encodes CAISESVSWQFF.

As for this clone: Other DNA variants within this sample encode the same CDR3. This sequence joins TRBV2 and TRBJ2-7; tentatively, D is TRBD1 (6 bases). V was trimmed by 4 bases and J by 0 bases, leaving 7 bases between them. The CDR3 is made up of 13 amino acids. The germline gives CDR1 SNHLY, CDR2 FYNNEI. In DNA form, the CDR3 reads TGTGCCAGCAGTGCGGACAGCTCCTACGAGCAGTACTTC. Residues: CASSADSSYEQYF. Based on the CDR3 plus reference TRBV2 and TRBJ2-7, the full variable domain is EPEVTQTPSHQVTQMGQEVILRCVPISNHLYFYWYRQILGQKVEFLVSFYNNEISEKSEIFDDQFSVERPDGSNFTLKIRSTKLEDSAMYFCASSADSSYEQYFGPGTRLTVT.

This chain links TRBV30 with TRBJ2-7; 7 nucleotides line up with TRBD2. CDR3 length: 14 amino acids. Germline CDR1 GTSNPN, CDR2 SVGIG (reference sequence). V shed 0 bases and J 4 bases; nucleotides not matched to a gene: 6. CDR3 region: CAWSVGGSGYEQYF. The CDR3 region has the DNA TGTGCCTGGAGTGTGGGAGGGAGTGGGTACGAGCAGTACTTC.

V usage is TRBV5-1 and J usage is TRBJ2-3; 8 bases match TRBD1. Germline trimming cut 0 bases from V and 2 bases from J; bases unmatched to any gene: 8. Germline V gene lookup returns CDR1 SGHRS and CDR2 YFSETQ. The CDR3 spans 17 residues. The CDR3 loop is CASSLEKTGVNTDTQYF. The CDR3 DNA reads TGCGCCAGCAGCTTGGAGAAGACAGGGGTCAACACAGATACGCAGTATTTT.

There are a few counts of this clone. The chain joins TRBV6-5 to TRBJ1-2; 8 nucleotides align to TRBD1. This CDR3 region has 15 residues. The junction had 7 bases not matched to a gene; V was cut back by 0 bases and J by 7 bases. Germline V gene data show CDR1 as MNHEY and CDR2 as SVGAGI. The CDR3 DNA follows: TGTGCCAGCAGTTACTCCCCGACAGGGGCGGTTGGCTACACCTTC. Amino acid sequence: CASSYSPTGAVGYTF.

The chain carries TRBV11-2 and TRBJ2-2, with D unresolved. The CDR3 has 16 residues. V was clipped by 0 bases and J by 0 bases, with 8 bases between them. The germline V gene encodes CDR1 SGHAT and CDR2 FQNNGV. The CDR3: CASSLDNSANTGELFF. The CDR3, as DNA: TGTGCCAGCAGCTTAGATAATTCCGCGAACACCGGGGAGCTGTTTTTT.

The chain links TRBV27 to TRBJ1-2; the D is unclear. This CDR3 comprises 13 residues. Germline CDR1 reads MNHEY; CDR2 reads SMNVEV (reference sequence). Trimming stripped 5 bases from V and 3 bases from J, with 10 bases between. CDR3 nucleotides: TGTGCCAGCAGTACGAGTGTCGACTATGGCTACACCTTC. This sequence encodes CASSTSVDYGYTF.

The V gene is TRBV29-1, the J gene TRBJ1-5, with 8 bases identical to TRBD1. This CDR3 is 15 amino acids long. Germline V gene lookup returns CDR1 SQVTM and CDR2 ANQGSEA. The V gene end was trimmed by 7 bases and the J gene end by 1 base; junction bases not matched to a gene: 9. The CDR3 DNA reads TGCAGCGCCGTTACAGGGGGATGGAGCAATCAGCCCCAGCATTTT. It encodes CSAVTGGWSNQPQHF. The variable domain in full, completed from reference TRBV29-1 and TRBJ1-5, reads SAVISQKPSRDICQRGTSLTIQCQVDSQVTMMFWYRQQPGQSLTLIATANQGSEATYESGFVIDKFPISRPNLTFSTLTVSNMSPEDSSIYLCSAVTGGWSNQPQHFGDGTRLSIL.

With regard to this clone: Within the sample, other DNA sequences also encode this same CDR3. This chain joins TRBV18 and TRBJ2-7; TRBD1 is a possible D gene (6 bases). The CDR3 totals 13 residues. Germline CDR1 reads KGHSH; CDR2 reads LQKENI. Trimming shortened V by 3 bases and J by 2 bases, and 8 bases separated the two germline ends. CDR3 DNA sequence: TGTGCCAGCTCACCGAACAGGGCCTACGAGCAGTACTTC. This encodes CASSPNRAYEQYF.

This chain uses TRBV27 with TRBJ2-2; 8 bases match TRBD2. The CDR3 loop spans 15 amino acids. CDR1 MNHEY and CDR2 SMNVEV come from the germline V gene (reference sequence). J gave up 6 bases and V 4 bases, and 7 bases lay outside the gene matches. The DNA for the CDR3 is TGTGCCAGCAGTTACCTAGCGGGTGTTCCCGGGGAGCTGTTTTTT. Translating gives CASSYLAGVPGELFF.

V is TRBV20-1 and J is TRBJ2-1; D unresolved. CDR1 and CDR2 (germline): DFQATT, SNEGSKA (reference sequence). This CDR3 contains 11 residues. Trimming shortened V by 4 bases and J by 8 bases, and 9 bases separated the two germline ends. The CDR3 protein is CSAIPHDEQFF. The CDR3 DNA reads TGCAGTGCTATTCCCCACGATGAGCAGTTCTTC.

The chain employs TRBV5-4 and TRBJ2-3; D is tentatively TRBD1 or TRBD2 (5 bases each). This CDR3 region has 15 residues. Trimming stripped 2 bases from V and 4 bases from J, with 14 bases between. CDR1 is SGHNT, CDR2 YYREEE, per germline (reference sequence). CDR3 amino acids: CASSFPRGVADTQYF. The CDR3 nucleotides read TGTGCCAGCAGCTTTCCAAGGGGAGTAGCAGATACGCAGTATTTT.

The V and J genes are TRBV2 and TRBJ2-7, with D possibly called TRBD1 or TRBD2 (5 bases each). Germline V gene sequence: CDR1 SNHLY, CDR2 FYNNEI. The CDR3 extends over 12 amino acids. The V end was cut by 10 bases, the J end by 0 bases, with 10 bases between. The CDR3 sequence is CATRDDSYEQYF. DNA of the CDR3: TGTGCCACCCGGGACGACTCCTACGAGCAGTACTTC.

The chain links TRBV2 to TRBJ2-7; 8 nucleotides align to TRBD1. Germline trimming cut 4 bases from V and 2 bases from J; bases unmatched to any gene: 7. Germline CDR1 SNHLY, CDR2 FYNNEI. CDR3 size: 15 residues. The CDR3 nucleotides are TGTGCCAGCAGTGTCCGGACAGGGTTAACCTACGAGCAGTACTTC. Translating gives CASSVRTGLTYEQYF.

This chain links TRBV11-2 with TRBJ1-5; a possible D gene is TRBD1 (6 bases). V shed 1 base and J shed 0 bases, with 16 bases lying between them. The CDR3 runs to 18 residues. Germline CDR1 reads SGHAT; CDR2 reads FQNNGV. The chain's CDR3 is CASSLGADRRYSNQPQHF. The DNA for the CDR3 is TGTGCCAGCAGCTTAGGGGCGGACAGACGTTATAGCAATCAGCCCCAGCATTTT.

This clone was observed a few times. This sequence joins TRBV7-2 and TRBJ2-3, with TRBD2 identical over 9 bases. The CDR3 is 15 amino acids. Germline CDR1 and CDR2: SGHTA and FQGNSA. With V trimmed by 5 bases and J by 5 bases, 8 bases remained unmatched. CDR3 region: CASSLGGGREDTQYF. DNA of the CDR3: TGTGCCAGCAGCCTAGGGGGCGGGAGGGAAGATACGCAGTATTTT.

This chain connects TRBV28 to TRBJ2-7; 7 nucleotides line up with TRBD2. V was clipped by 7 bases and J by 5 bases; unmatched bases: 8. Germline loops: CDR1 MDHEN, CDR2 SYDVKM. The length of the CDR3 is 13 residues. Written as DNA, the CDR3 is TGTGCCAGCAAGGGCGGGAGAGTCCACGAGCAGTACTTC. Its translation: CASKGGRVHEQYF. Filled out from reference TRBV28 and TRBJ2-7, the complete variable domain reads DVKVTQSSRYLVKRTGEKVFLECVQDMDHENMFWYRQDPGLGLRLIYFSYDVKMKEKGDIPEGYSVSREKKERFSLILESASTNQTSMYLCASKGGRVHEQYFGPGTRLTVT.

The CDR3 region has the DNA TGCGCCAGCAGCCCGGGGGGGACAGGGGGCTCAGAGACCCAGTACTTC. Its translation: CASSPGGTGGSETQYF. This chain joins TRBV5-1 and TRBJ2-5; 12 bases line up with TRBD1. The CDR3 spans 16 residues. V shed 4 bases and J 4 bases; nucleotides not matched to a gene: 8. Germline assignment: CDR1 SGHRS and CDR2 YFSETQ.

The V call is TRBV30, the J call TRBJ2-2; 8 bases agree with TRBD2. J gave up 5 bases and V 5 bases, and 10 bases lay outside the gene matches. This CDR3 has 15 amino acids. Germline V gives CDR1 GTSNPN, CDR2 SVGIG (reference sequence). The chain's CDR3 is CAWATWASGTGELFF. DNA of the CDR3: TGTGCCTGGGCTACATGGGCTAGCGGGACCGGGGAGCTGTTTTTT.

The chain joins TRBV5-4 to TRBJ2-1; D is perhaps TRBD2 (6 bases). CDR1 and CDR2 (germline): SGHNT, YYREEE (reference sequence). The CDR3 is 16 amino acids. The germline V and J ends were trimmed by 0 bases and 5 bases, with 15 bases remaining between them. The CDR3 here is CASSLVGGASDNEQFF. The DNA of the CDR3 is TGTGCCAGCAGCTTGGTTGGCGGGGCGTCAGACAATGAGCAGTTCTTC.

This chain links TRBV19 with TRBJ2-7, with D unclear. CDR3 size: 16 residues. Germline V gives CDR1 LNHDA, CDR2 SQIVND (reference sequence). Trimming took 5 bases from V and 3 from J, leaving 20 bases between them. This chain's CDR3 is CASSLSLARSIYEQYF. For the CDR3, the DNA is TGTGCCAGTAGTTTGTCTCTCGCCAGGAGCATCTACGAGCAGTACTTC.

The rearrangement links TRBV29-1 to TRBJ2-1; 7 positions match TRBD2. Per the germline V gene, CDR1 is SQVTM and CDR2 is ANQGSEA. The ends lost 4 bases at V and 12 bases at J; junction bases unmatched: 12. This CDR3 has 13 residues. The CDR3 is CSVGQGGAGGQFF. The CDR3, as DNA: TGCAGCGTTGGCCAGGGAGGGGCTGGTGGGCAGTTCTTC.

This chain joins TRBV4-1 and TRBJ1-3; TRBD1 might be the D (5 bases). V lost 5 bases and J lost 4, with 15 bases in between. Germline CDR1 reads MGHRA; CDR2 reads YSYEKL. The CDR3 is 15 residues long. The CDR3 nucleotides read TGCGCCAGCAGCTCAAGATCGGGGGTCGGAAACACCATATATTTT. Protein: CASSSRSGVGNTIYF.

The CDR3: CASSETSGSSYEQYF. CDR3 coding DNA: TGCGCCAGCAGTGAGACTAGCGGGAGCTCCTACGAGCAGTACTTC. V usage is TRBV10-1 and J usage is TRBJ2-7, with 11 bases matching TRBD2. Trimming at V came to 2 bases and at J to 0 bases, leaving 0 bases not matched to a gene. CDR3 length: 15 residues. In germline, CDR1 is WNHNN, CDR2 SYGVQD (reference sequence).

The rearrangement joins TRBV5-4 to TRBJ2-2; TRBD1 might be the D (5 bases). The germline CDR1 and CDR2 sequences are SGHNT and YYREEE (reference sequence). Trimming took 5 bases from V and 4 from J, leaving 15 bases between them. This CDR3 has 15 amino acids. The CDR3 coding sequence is TGTGCCAGCAGGGCCGCCCAGGGTCCCACCGGGGAGCTGTTTTTT. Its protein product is CASRAAQGPTGELFF.

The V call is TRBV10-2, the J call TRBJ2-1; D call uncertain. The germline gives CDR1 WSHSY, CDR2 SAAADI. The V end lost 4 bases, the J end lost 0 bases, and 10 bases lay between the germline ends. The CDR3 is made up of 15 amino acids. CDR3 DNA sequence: TGCGCCAGCAGTGTAGGCCTAGTCTCCTACAATGAGCAGTTCTTC. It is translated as CASSVGLVSYNEQFF.

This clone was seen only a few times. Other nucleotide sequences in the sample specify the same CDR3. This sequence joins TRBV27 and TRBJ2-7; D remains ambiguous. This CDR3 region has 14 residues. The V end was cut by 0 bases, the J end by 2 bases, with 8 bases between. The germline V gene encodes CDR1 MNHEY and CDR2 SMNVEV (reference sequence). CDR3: CASSLSRVAYEQYF. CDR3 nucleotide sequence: TGTGCCAGCAGTTTATCCCGGGTTGCCTACGAGCAGTACTTC.

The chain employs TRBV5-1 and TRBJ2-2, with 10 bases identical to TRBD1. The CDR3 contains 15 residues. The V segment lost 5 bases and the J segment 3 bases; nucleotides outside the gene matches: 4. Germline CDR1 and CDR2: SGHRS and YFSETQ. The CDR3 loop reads CASRPGTGDTGELFF. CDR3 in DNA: TGCGCCAGCAGGCCAGGGACAGGGGACACCGGGGAGCTGTTTTTT.